These 29 T cell receptor beta chains came from one sample sequenced in a study of blood T cell repertoires in COVID-19. TCRdb's copy holds only in-frame clones and misses some; the assay was immunoSEQ multiplex PCR. The sample includes more than 65,000 clones, roughly 89% of them seen just once. The sequenced material came from peripheral blood. The source is a human donor in a cohort sampled during active COVID-19.

V gene TRBV5-6 combines with J gene TRBJ2-6; D unresolved. The CDR3 runs 17 residues. V lost 0 bases, J lost 2 bases, and 12 bases lay in between. Germline CDR1 is SGHDT and CDR2 is YYEEEE. In DNA, the CDR3 is TGTGCCAGCAGCTTGGAAAGGAGTACCGCTGGGGCCAACGTCCTGACTTTC. This sequence encodes CASSLERSTAGANVLTF.

This clone was seen a single time. This chain links TRBV6-5 with TRBJ1-4, with D maybe TRBD1 (6 bases). This CDR3 spans 14 amino acids. Germline loops: CDR1 MNHEY, CDR2 SVGAGI. Trimming pared 7 bases from V and 2 bases from J, leaving 11 bases between. The CDR3 region is CASMKGGTNEKLFF. In DNA form, the CDR3 reads TGTGCCAGCATGAAGGGGGGGACTAATGAAAAACTGTTTTTT.

The chain uses TRBV9 and TRBJ2-7; no definite D call. This CDR3 is 14 amino acids long. Trimming stripped 0 bases from V and 2 bases from J, with 9 bases between. From germline, CDR1 is SGDLS and CDR2 YYNGEE. The chain's CDR3 is CASSVEETPYEQYF. The CDR3 nucleotides read TGTGCCAGCAGCGTAGAAGAGACTCCCTACGAGCAGTACTTC.

This chain uses TRBV7-2 with TRBJ2-2; D is unclear. Trimming removed 6 bases at V and 4 bases at J, with 6 bases between. Germline V gives CDR1 SGHTA, CDR2 FQGNSA. CDR3 length: 12 amino acids. The CDR3 region has the DNA TGTGCCAGCAGTCGGGTCACCGGGGAGCTGTTTTTT. It encodes CASSRVTGELFF.

Concerning this clone: This CDR3 is also generated by other DNA sequences in the sample. The rearrangement uses TRBV11-2 and TRBJ2-7; 9 bases agree with TRBD2. The J segment lost 3 bases and the V segment lost 1 base, leaving 1 base of the junction unmatched. CDR1 and CDR2 from the germline V gene are SGHAT and FQNNGV. This CDR3 spans 14 amino acids. CDR3 coding DNA: TGTGCCAGCAGCTTAGGGCGGGGGGGCTACGAGCAGTACTTC. Amino acids: CASSLGRGGYEQYF.

The gene calls are TRBV14 and TRBJ2-7; 7 bases fit TRBD1. The CDR3 consists of 15 residues. V shed 1 base, J shed 7 bases, and the junction held 10 bases outside the gene matches. CDR1 is SGHDN and CDR2 is FVKESK in the germline V gene. CDR3 amino acids: CASSQVSRAQGEQYF. CDR3 nucleotide sequence: TGTGCCAGCAGCCAAGTCAGTAGGGCACAGGGGGAGCAGTACTTC. Supplemented by reference TRBV14 and TRBJ2-7, the full variable domain reads EAGVTQFPSHSVIEKGQTVTLRCDPISGHDNLYWYRRVMGKEIKFLLHFVKESKQDESGMPNNRFLAERTGGTYSTLKVQPAELEDSGVYFCASSQVSRAQGEQYFGPGTRLTVT.

The gene calls are TRBV11-2 and TRBJ2-2; 10 nucleotides align to TRBD1. The CDR3 is made up of 19 amino acids. Germline CDR1 SGHAT, CDR2 FQNNGV. The junction had 11 bases not matched to a gene; V was cut back by 2 bases and J by 2 bases. CDR3: CASSLPTGGTSQNTGELFF. CDR3 nucleotide sequence: TGTGCCAGCAGCTTACCGACAGGGGGCACGTCCCAAAACACCGGGGAGCTGTTTTTT.

This clone was recorded once. The V call is TRBV7-2, the J call TRBJ1-2; 11 bases agree with TRBD1. Losses at the gene ends were 8 bases for V and 6 bases for J; bases not matched to a gene: 5. The V gene's germline CDR1 is SGHTA and CDR2 FQGNSA. This CDR3 contains 13 residues. CDR3 sequence (DNA): TGTGCCAGCCCCTGGGACAGGGGGAATGGCTACACCTTC. Translation gives CASPWDRGNGYTF.

This clone was observed once. This chain links TRBV6-5 with TRBJ1-2; D remains ambiguous. The CDR3 consists of 13 residues. Between the trimmed V and J ends, which lost 7 bases and 4 bases, there was a span of 13 bases. Germline lookup yields CDR1 MNHEY and CDR2 SVGAGI. CDR3 sequence (DNA): TGTGCCAGCACTCCCCACATCAGCTATGGCTACACCTTC. It translates to CASTPHISYGYTF.

The chain has TRBV10-3 and TRBJ1-4; 7 bases agree with TRBD1. The ends lost 0 bases at V and 4 bases at J; junction bases unmatched: 2. From germline, CDR1 is ENHRY and CDR2 SYGVKD. The CDR3 covers 15 residues. The CDR3 nucleotides read TGTGCCATCAGTGAGTCGGGACAGTATAATGAAAAACTGTTTTTT. This codes for CAISESGQYNEKLFF.

The chain combines TRBV2 with TRBJ1-6, with 9 bases matching TRBD1. Losses at the gene ends were 10 bases for V and 7 bases for J; bases not matched to a gene: 5. The CDR3 extends over 13 amino acids. Germline V gene sequence: CDR1 SNHLY, CDR2 FYNNEI. CDR3: CATAGQGNSPLHF. The DNA of the CDR3 is TGTGCCACCGCGGGACAGGGCAATTCACCCCTCCACTTT. The whole variable domain, filled in from reference TRBV2 and TRBJ1-6, reads EPEVTQTPSHQVTQMGQEVILRCVPISNHLYFYWYRQILGQKVEFLVSFYNNEISEKSEIFDDQFSVERPDGSNFTLKIRSTKLEDSAMYFCATAGQGNSPLHFGNGTRLTVT.

This clone was detected a few times. The genes are TRBV20-1 and TRBJ2-7, with D maybe TRBD2 (6 bases). Trimming shortened V by 3 bases and J by 4 bases, and 13 bases separated the two germline ends. This CDR3 is built from 13 residues. Germline-derived CDR1 and CDR2 are DFQATT and SNEGSKA (reference sequence). The CDR3 region has the DNA TGCAGTGCTAGTATGCGGGGAGCGTACGAGCAGTACTTC. Translated: CSASMRGAYEQYF.

This clone was observed a single time. This chain links TRBV9 with TRBJ2-2; 10 bases fit TRBD2. Trimming at V came to 1 base and at J to 5 bases, leaving 5 bases not matched to a gene. This CDR3 contains 16 residues. Looked up from germline, CDR1 is SGDLS and CDR2 is YYNGEE. The CDR3 here is CASSVSGGAGTGELFF. CDR3 nucleotides: TGTGCCAGCAGCGTAAGCGGGGGGGCTGGGACCGGGGAGCTGTTTTTT. Full variable domain (rest looked up from reference TRBV9 and TRBJ2-2): DSGVTQTPKHLITATGQRVTLRCSPRSGDLSVYWYQQSLDQGLQFLIQYYNGEERAKGNILERFSAQQFPDLHSELNLSSLELGDSALYFCASSVSGGAGTGELFFGEGSRLTVL.

In nucleotides, the CDR3 is TGTGCCAGCAGCGGACGAGCGGGGGGCCGCACAGATACGCAGTATTTT. Translating it yields CASSGRAGGRTDTQYF. The V call is TRBV5-5, the J call TRBJ2-3; 9 nucleotides align to TRBD2. With V trimmed by 4 bases and J by 1 base, 7 bases remained unmatched. Germline values: CDR1 SGHKS, CDR2 YYEKEE (reference sequence). There are 16 residues in the CDR3.

V gene TRBV4-1 combines with J gene TRBJ1-3; the D gene is possibly TRBD1 (5 bases). Trimming removed 1 base at V and 2 bases at J, with 21 bases between. The CDR3 is 19 amino acids. Per germline, CDR1 MGHRA and CDR2 YSYEKL. The CDR3 region has the DNA TGCGCCAGCAGCCAAGTGGGCGGAGGACCGGGACTAACTGGAAACACCATATATTTT. As protein: CASSQVGGGPGLTGNTIYF.

The rearrangement uses TRBV27 and TRBJ1-2; D possibly corresponds to TRBD1 (6 bases). Germline CDR1 is MNHEY and CDR2 is SMNVEV (reference sequence). Trimming took 5 bases from V and 0 from J, leaving 16 bases between them. This CDR3 is built from 16 residues. CDR3 sequence (DNA): TGTGCCAGCAGTAGCGGTCAGGGGAAAGCTAACTATGGCTACACCTTC. Its protein is CASSSGQGKANYGYTF.

The chain has TRBV6-2 or TRBV6-3 and TRBJ1-6, with TRBD1 as a possible D gene (6 bases). Germline CDR1 reads MNHEY; CDR2 reads SVGEGT. The germline V and J ends were trimmed by 4 bases and 8 bases, with 9 bases remaining between them. CDR3 length equals 13 residues. The CDR3 loop reads CASSSAGDSPLHF. The DNA for the CDR3 is TGTGCCAGCAGTTCGGCAGGGGATTCACCCCTCCACTTT.

The chain employs TRBV24-1 and TRBJ2-5; D possibly corresponds to TRBD2 (5 bases). The CDR3 loop spans 14 amino acids. Germline CDR1 KGHDR, CDR2 SFDVKD. Trimming removed 5 bases from V and 5 bases from J, with 14 bases in between. In nucleotides, the CDR3 is TGTGCCACCAGTGGGATTGGGGAGAGGGAGACCCAGTACTTC. Residues: CATSGIGERETQYF.

J is TRBJ1-6 and V is TRBV6-5; D perhaps matches TRBD1 (6 bases). Trimming stripped 6 bases from V and 7 bases from J, with 10 bases between. The length of the CDR3 is 13 residues. CDR1 is MNHEY and CDR2 is SVGAGI in the germline V gene. CDR3 nucleotide sequence: TGTGCCAGCAGAGGGGGAGAGAATTCACCCCTCCACTTT. This encodes CASRGGENSPLHF.

This chain links TRBV19 with TRBJ1-2, with TRBD1 identical over 7 bases. Germline CDR1 reads LNHDA; CDR2 reads SQIVND (reference sequence). This CDR3 comprises 12 residues. V shed 7 bases and J 14 bases; nucleotides not matched to a gene: 13. CDR3 loop: CASKGQTPSRTF. The CDR3 DNA is TGTGCCAGTAAGGGACAGACTCCATCCAGGACCTTC.

This chain joins TRBV28 and TRBJ1-4; D remains ambiguous. Looked up from germline, CDR1 is MDHEN and CDR2 is SYDVKM. V gave up 4 bases and J gave up 0 bases, with 9 bases separating them. The CDR3 sequence is 15 residues long. Here the CDR3 reads CASSSLVATNEKLFF. The CDR3 nucleotides are TGTGCCAGCAGTTCTCTCGTTGCAACTAATGAAAAACTGTTTTTT. Full variable domain (missing parts from reference TRBV28 and TRBJ1-4): DVKVTQSSRYLVKRTGEKVFLECVQDMDHENMFWYRQDPGLGLRLIYFSYDVKMKEKGDIPEGYSVSREKKERFSLILESASTNQTSMYLCASSSLVATNEKLFFGSGTQLSVL.

This chain connects TRBV2 to TRBJ2-1; 12 nucleotides line up with TRBD2. This CDR3 is 16 amino acids long. The ends lost 6 bases at V and 8 bases at J; junction bases unmatched: 11. CDR1 is SNHLY and CDR2 is FYNNEI in the germline V gene. The CDR3 bases are TGTGCCAGCAGCGCCCTAGCGGGGGGGGCCGGGGATGAGCAGTTCTTC. Translated, it gives CASSALAGGAGDEQFF.

Turning to this clone: The junction does not match germline at one end; this may be a read error. The gene calls are TRBV11-2 and TRBJ1-2, with D possibly matching TRBD1 (5 bases). This CDR3 contains 12 residues. Germline CDR1 SGHAT, CDR2 FQNNGV. The CDR3 sequence is CASSLATVSYAF. The CDR3, as DNA: TGTGCCAGCAGCTTAGCGACAGTAAGCTACGCCTTC.

The J gene is TRBJ1-5, the V gene TRBV9, with D possibly being TRBD1 (6 bases). The CDR3 is 18 residues long. Germline V gene data show CDR1 as SGDLS and CDR2 as YYNGEE. Trimming left V 0 bases short and J 0 bases short, with 16 bases between. For the CDR3, the DNA is TGTGCCAGCAGCGTAGACGAGGGGACACCATATAGCAATCAGCCCCAGCATTTT. Its translation is CASSVDEGTPYSNQPQHF. The full variable domain, completed using reference TRBV9 and TRBJ1-5, is DSGVTQTPKHLITATGQRVTLRCSPRSGDLSVYWYQQSLDQGLQFLIQYYNGEERAKGNILERFSAQQFPDLHSELNLSSLELGDSALYFCASSVDEGTPYSNQPQHFGDGTRLSIL.

This clone was seen once. The chain recombines TRBV27 with TRBJ2-7; D possibly corresponds to TRBD1 (6 bases). Trimming left V 4 bases short and J 6 bases short, with 13 bases between. This CDR3 comprises 13 residues. CDR1 and CDR2 (germline): MNHEY, SMNVEV (reference sequence). The CDR3 spells CASSSPTGSEQYF. The CDR3 region has the DNA TGTGCCAGCAGTTCGCCAACAGGGTCCGAGCAGTACTTC.

The rearrangement links TRBV5-8 to TRBJ1-3, with no clear D. There are 15 residues in the CDR3. Germline V lookup: CDR1 SGHTS, CDR2 YDEGEE. The V end lost 0 bases, the J end lost 0 bases, and 7 bases lay between the germline ends. Written as DNA, the CDR3 is TGTGCCAGCAGCTTGGTTCGGGGCTCTGGAAACACCATATATTTT. Its protein product is CASSLVRGSGNTIYF.

The V gene is TRBV23-1, the J gene TRBJ1-5, with D perhaps matching TRBD1 (6 bases). TRBV23-1 is flagged as an ORF with uncertain function. The V end lost 8 bases, the J end lost 4 bases, and 18 bases lay between the germline ends. This CDR3 comprises 15 residues. DNA for the CDR3: TGCGCCAGCCTACCTACAGGGTTGGGGAATCAGCCCCAGCATTTT. Its translation: CASLPTGLGNQPQHF.

The rearrangement joins TRBV9 to TRBJ1-2; 7 bases align to TRBD1. Germline V lookup: CDR1 SGDLS, CDR2 YYNGEE. The J segment lost 6 bases and the V segment lost 4 bases, leaving 12 bases of the junction unmatched. The CDR3 consists of 15 residues. In DNA, the CDR3 is TGTGCCAGCAGCACGTCGGGGACAGTGATCAATGGCTACACCTTC. Encoded protein: CASSTSGTVINGYTF.

The J gene is TRBJ2-5, the V gene TRBV19, with TRBD2 matching over 11 bases. The V and J ends lost 3 bases and 1 base, in that order; junction bases with no gene match: 7. CDR1 and CDR2 (germline): LNHDA, SQIVND (reference sequence). This CDR3 is built from 17 residues. In DNA form, the CDR3 reads TGTGCCAGTAGTATGCTAGCGGGGGGACCCCGCCAAGAGACCCAGTACTTC. It is translated as CASSMLAGGPRQETQYF.